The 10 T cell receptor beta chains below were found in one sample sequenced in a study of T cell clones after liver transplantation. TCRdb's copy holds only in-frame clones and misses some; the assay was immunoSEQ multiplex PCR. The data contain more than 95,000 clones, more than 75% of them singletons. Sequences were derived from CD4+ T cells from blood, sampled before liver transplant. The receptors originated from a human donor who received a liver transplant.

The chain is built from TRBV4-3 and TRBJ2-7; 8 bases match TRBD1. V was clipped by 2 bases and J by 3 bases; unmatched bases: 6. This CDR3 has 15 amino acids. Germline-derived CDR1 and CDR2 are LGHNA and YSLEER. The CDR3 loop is CASSQRDRPHYEQYF. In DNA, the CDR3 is TGCGCCAGCAGCCAACGGGACAGGCCACACTACGAGCAGTACTTC.

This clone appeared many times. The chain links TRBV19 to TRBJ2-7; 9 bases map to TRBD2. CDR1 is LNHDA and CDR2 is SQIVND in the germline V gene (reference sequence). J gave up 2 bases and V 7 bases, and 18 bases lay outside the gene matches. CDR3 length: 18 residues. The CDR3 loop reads CASNRLAEPFHPTYEQYF. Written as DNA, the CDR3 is TGTGCCAGTAACCGACTAGCGGAACCATTCCACCCAACCTACGAGCAGTACTTC.

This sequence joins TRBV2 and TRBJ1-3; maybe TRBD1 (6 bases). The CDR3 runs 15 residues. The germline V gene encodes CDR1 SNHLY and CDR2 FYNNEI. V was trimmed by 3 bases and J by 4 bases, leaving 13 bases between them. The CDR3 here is CASSDQGSTGNTIYF. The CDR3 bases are TGTGCCAGCAGTGATCAGGGGAGCACGGGAAACACCATATATTTT.

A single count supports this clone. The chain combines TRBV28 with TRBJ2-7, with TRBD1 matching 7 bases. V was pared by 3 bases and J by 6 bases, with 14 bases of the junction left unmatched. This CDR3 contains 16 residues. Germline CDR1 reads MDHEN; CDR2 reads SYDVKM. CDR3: CASSFVRTGPRVEQYF. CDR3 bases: TGTGCCAGCAGTTTTGTTCGGACAGGCCCTAGGGTCGAGCAGTACTTC.

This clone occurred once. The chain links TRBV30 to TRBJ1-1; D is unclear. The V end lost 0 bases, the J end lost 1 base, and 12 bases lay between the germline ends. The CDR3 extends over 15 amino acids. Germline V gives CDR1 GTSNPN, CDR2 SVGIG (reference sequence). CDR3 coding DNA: TGTGCCTGGAGTGTCGATTCGGGATCGAACACTGAAGCTTTCTTT. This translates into CAWSVDSGSNTEAFF.

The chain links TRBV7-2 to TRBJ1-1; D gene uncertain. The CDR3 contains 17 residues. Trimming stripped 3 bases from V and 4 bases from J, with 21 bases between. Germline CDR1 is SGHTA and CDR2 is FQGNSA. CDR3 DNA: TGTGCCAGCAGCTTTTGGACCTATAGGCTCGGAAGCACTGAAGCTTTCTTT. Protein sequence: CASSFWTYRLGSTEAFF.

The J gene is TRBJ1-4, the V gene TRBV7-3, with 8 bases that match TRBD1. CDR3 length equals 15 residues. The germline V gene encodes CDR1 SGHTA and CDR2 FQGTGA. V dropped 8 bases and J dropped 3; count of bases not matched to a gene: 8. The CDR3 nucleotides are TGTGCCAGCGCTCAGGGGGCTTCATCTAATGAAAAACTGTTTTTT. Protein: CASAQGASSNEKLFF.

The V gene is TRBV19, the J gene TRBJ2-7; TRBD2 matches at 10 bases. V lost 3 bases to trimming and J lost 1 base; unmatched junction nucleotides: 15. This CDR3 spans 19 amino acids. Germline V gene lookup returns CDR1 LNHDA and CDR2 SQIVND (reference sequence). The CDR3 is CASSIDASGGMIGSYEQYF. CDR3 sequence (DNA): TGTGCCAGTAGTATTGATGCTAGCGGGGGAATGATCGGATCCTACGAGCAGTACTTC.

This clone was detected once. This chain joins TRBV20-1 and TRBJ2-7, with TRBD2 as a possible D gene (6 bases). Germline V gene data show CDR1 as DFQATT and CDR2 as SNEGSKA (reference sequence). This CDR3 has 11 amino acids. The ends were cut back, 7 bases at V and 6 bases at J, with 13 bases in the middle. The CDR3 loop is CSGGVPSEQYF. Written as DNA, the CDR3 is TGCAGTGGGGGGGTCCCTAGCGAGCAGTACTTC.

CDR3 coding DNA: TGTGCCTGGAGTGCATTAGCGGGAGCCTACGAGCAGTACTTC. Protein product: CAWSALAGAYEQYF. The V call is TRBV30, the J call TRBJ2-7, with 9 bases lining up with TRBD2. Trimming took 1 base from V and 2 from J; bases not matched to a gene: 3. Germline CDR1 reads GTSNPN; CDR2 reads SVGIG (reference sequence). This CDR3 contains 14 residues. Using reference TRBV30 and TRBJ2-7 for the parts outside the CDR3, the full variable domain is SQTIHQWPATLVQPVGSPLSLECTVEGTSNPNLYWYRQAAGRGLQLLFYSVGIGQISSEVPQNLSASRPQDRQFILSSKKLLLSDSGFYLCAWSALAGAYEQYFGPGTRLTVT.